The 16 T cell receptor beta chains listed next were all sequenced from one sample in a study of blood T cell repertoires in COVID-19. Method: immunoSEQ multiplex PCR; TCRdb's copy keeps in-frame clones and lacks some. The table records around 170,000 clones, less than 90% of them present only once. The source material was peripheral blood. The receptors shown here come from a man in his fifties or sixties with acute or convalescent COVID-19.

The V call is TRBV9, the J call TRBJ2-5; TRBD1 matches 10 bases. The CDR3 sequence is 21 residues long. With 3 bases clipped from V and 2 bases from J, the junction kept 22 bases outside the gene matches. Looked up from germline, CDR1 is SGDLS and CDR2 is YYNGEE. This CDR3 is CASSGRREGQGFFGGQETQYF. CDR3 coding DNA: TGTGCCAGCAGCGGTCGCCGAGAGGGACAGGGGTTTTTTGGAGGGCAAGAGACCCAGTACTTC.

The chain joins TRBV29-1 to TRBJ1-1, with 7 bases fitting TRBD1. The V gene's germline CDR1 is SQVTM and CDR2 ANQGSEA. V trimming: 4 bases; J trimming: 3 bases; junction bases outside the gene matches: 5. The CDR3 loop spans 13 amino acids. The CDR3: CSVAVTGDTEAFF. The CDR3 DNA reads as TGCAGCGTTGCTGTCACAGGGGACACTGAAGCTTTCTTT.

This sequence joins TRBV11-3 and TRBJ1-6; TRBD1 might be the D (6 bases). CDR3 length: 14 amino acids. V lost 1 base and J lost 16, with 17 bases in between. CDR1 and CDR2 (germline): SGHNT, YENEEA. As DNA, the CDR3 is TGTGCCAGCAGCTTAGCGACAGGTTCCCTCTTTCTCCACTTT. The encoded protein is CASSLATGSLFLHF.

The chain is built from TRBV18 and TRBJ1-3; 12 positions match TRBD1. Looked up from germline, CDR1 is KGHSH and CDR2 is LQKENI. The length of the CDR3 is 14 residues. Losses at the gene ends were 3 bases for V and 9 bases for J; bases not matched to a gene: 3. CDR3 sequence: CASSPLGQGATIYF. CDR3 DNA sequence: TGTGCCAGCTCACCCCTGGGACAGGGGGCCACCATATATTTT. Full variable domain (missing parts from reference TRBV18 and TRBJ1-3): NAGVMQNPRHLVRRRGQEARLRCSPMKGHSHVYWYRQLPEEGLKFMVYLQKENIIDESGMPKERFSAEFPKEGPSILRIQQVVRGDSAAYFCASSPLGQGATIYFGEGSWLTVV.

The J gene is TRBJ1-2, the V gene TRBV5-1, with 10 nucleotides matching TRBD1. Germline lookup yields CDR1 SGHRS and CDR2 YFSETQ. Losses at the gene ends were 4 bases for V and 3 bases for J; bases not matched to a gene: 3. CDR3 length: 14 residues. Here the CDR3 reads CASSRTGGDYGYTF. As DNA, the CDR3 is TGCGCCAGCAGCAGGACAGGGGGGGACTATGGCTACACCTTC.

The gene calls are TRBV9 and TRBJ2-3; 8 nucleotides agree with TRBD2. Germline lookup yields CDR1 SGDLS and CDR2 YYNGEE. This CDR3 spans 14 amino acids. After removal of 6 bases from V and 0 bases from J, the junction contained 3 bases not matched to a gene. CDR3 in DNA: TGTGCCAGCAACCGACTAGCGAGCACAGATACGCAGTATTTT. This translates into CASNRLASTDTQYF.

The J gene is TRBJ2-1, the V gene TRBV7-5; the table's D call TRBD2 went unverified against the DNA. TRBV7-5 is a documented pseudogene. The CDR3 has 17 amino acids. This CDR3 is CARSPFYLAGTPNEQFF. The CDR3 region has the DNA TGTGCCAGAAGCCCCTTTTATCTAGCGGGAACCCCCAATGAGCAGTTCTTC.

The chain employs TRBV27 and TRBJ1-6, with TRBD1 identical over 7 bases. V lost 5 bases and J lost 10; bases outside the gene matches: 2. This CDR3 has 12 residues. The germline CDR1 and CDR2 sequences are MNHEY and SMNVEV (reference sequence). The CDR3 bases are TGTGCCAGCAGTACAGGGGACTCACCCCTCCACTTT. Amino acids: CASSTGDSPLHF.

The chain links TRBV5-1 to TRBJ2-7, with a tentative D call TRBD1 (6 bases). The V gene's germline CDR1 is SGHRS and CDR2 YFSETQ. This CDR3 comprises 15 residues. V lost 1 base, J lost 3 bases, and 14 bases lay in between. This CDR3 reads CASSLKQGPHYEQYF. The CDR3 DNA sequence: TGCGCCAGCAGCTTGAAACAGGGCCCTCACTACGAGCAGTACTTC.

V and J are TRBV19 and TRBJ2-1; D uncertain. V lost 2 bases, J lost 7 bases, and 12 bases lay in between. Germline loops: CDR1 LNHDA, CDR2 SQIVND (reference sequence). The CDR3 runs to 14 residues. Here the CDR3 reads CASSISKTGNEQFF. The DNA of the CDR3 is TGTGCCAGTAGTATAAGTAAGACTGGAAATGAGCAGTTCTTC.

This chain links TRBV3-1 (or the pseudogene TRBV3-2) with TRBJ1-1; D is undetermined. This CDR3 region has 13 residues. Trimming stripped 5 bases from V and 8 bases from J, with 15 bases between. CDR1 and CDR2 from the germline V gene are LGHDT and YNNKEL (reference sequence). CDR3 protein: CASSYGVAGEAFF. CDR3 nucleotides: TGTGCCAGCAGCTACGGGGTCGCGGGAGAAGCTTTCTTT.

CDR3: CASSLGTGRMHGYTF. The CDR3 region has the DNA TGTGCCAGCAGCCTCGGGACAGGGCGGATGCATGGCTACACCTTC. The chain links TRBV7-9 to TRBJ1-2; 9 bases agree with TRBD1. From germline, CDR1 is SEHNR and CDR2 FQNEAQ (reference sequence). CDR3 length: 15 amino acids. Unmatched junction bases numbered 10, after V lost 5 bases and J lost 6 bases.

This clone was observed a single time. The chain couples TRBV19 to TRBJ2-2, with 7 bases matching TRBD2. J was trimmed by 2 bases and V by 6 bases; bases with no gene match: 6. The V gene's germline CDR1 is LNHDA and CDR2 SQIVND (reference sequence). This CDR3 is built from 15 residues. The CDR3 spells CASRRSGGNTGELFF. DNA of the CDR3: TGTGCCAGTAGGCGGTCGGGGGGTAACACCGGGGAGCTGTTTTTT.

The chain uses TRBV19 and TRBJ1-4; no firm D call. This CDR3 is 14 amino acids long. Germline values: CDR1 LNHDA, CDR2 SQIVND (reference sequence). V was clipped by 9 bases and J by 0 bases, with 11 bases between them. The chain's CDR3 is CASGAGATNEKLFF. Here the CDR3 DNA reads TGTGCCAGCGGAGCGGGAGCAACTAATGAAAAACTGTTTTTT.

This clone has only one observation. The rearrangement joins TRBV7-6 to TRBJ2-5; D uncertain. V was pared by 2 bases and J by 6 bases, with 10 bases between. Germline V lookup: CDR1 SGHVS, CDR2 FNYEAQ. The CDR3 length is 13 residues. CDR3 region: CASSLTDSKTQYF. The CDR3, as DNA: TGTGCCAGCAGCTTAACAGATTCAAAGACCCAGTACTTC.

The DNA of the CDR3 is TGCAGCGCCAGGGACAGGGGGCCGACTGAAGCTTTCTTT. This translates into CSARDRGPTEAFF. V is TRBV29-1 and J is TRBJ1-1; 12 nucleotides match TRBD1. The trim removed 7 bases at V and 5 bases at J, leaving 5 bases unmatched. The germline V gene has CDR1 SQVTM and CDR2 ANQGSEA. CDR3 length: 13 residues.